Included here is one TCR beta chain sequence, with context. Its target is unknown. The CDR3 contains 14 residues. V lost 5 bases, J lost 0 bases, and 8 bases lay in between. Germline CDR1 reads SGHVS; CDR2 reads FQNEAQ. The data were obtained in a study of OX40 agonist ivuxolimab in advanced cancers. Turning to the study itself: Hepatocellular carcinoma, melanoma, renal cell or head and neck cancer affected the dose-escalation patients. The study reported partial responses in three patients: one hepatocellular carcinoma, two cutaneous melanoma. General observations from the study: Dosing at 0.1 to 3.0 mg/kg was accompanied by clonal expansion of CD4+ and CD8+ blood T cells by week 6. Relative to CD4+, CD8+ T cells held more expanded clones on average.

Data came from immunoSEQ multiplex PCR; TCRdb stores just in-frame clones and leaves some out. The sample lists about 68,000 clones, 91% occurring once. The chain couples TRBV7-8 to TRBJ1-5; no clear D gene. The source material was CD4+ or CD8+ T cells sorted from blood, sampled in a trial of the OX40 agonist ivuxolimab. The clonotype comes from an adult with an advanced solid tumor such as melanoma, head and neck, liver or kidney cancer. The CDR3 region has the DNA TGTGCCAGCAGCCCGGACCATAGCAATCAGCCCCAGCATTTT. It is translated as CASSPDHSNQPQHF.